This is a list of T cell receptor beta chains from one sample in a study of T cells in localized non-small cell lung cancer. Produced via immunoSEQ multiplex PCR; TCRdb's table is partial and in-frame only. Here the sample spans approximately 76,000 clones, more than 70% being singletons. Sequenced here: peripheral blood, sampled before any cancer treatment. The receptor source for this set is an older female donor with stage I lung adenocarcinoma. CDR3s include the opening cysteine and the closing phenylalanine or tryptophan. D genes are given only for firm matches. Clone size, where shown, is once, few, many, or a class for clones that have expanded.

v_call	clone_size	j_call	d_call	cdr3_nt	cdr3_aa
TRBV21-1	.	TRBJ2-7	.	TGTGCCAGCAGCAAAGTCAGGAACCCCATCGAGCAGTACTTC	CASSKVRNPIEQYF
TRBV10-3	.	TRBJ2-3	.	TGTGCCAGCAGCCCGGGACTTCCAGTCACAGATACGCAGTATTTT	CASSPGLPVTDTQYF
TRBV7-6	.	TRBJ1-4	.	TGTGCCAGCAGCTTAGGTGCGACAGGAACGGAAAAACTGTTTTTT	CASSLGATGTEKLFF
TRBV7-2	.	TRBJ2-2	.	TGTGCCAGCAGCTTGAGGGGGGGCCGAGCCGGGGAGCTGTTTTTT	CASSLRGGRAGELFF
TRBV9	.	TRBJ2-5	TRBD2	TGTGCCAGCAGCGGGACTAGCGGGAGTCTCGTAGAGACCCAGTACTTC	CASSGTSGSLVETQYF
TRBV29-1	once	TRBJ2-1	.	TGCAGCGTTGGTTGGGGTTATAGGGATGAGCAGTTCTTC	CSVGWGYRDEQFF
TRBV6-1	.	TRBJ1-5	.	TGTGCCATTTCCGACAGTTTTGATCAGCCCCAGCATTTT	CAISDSFDQPQHF
TRBV19	.	TRBJ1-5	.	TGTGCCAGTAGCCGACAGGTGGGGGGCAATCAGCCCCAGCATTTT	CASSRQVGGNQPQHF
TRBV10-3	.	TRBJ2-1	.	TGTGCCATCACCGATAGTGGTTCTGGCTACAATGAGCAGTTCTTC	CAITDSGSGYNEQFF
TRBV6-1	.	TRBJ1-5	TRBD1	TGTGCCAGCAGTGTAACAGGGGCCAAGAATAGCAATCAGCCCCAGCATTTT	CASSVTGAKNSNQPQHF
TRBV7-2	.	TRBJ2-1	.	TGTGCCAGCAGCTTAGCCCCGGGCAAAGGCAGGAATGAGCAGTTCTTC	CASSLAPGKGRNEQFF
TRBV5-1	few	TRBJ1-1	.	TGCGCCAGCAGAGTCCGAACGGACACTGAAGCTTTCTTT	CASRVRTDTEAFF
TRBV4-2	once	TRBJ1-2	.	TGTGCCAGCAGCCAAGATATGGACAGAGAAATTAACTATGGCTACACCTTC	CASSQDMDREINYGYTF
TRBV6-5	.	TRBJ1-1	.	TGTGCCAGCAGGATGGACAACAGAAAGAACACTGAAGCTTTCTTT	CASRMDNRKNTEAFF
TRBV15	.	TRBJ2-3	.	TGTGCCACCAGCCTCGGTGTTAGGGATACGCAGTATTTT	CATSLGVRDTQYF
TRBV19	.	TRBJ1-2	.	TGTGCCAGTACCCCGGAGGCGGGAACAAACTATGGCTACACCTTC	CASTPEAGTNYGYTF
TRBV5-4	.	TRBJ1-5	.	TGTGCCAGCAGCTTGAGACCCAGTCAGCCCCAGCATTTT	CASSLRPSQPQHF
TRBV7-4	.	TRBJ2-7	TRBD1	TGTGCCAGCAGCCGTACGGGACAGATAAACTCCTACGAGCAGTACTTC	CASSRTGQINSYEQYF